What follows are 27 T cell receptor beta chains derived from one specimen sequenced in a study of shared clonotypes between healthy human individuals. The repertoire was sequenced with immunoSEQ multiplex PCR; TCRdb's copy has only in-frame clones and lacks some. The sample holds around 1.5 million clones; 95% to 99% are singletons and the top ten take around 0.45%. The sequenced sample was naive CD4+ T cells sorted from blood. Noted subset: CD45RA+ positively selected. Receptors originate from a young man in good health.

The chain carries TRBV7-9 and TRBJ1-2; 8 bases line up with TRBD1. Germline assignment: CDR1 SEHNR and CDR2 FQNEAQ (reference sequence). The trim removed 5 bases at V and 6 bases at J, leaving 8 bases unmatched. The CDR3 covers 14 residues. The CDR3 DNA reads TGTGCCAGCAGCCTGATGACAGGGGAGGATGGCTACACCTTC. Protein product: CASSLMTGEDGYTF.

This sequence joins TRBV5-1 and TRBJ1-1; D unresolved. V was shortened by 1 base and J by 4 bases, with 11 bases between the two germline ends. The CDR3 length is 14 residues. In germline, CDR1 is SGHRS, CDR2 YFSETQ. In nucleotides, the CDR3 is TGCGCCAGCAGCTTGTCCGGGCTTCGCACTGAAGCTTTCTTT. Translation gives CASSLSGLRTEAFF.

This clone was seen once. The chain has TRBV30 and TRBJ2-7, with 13 bases fitting TRBD2. The ends lost 5 bases at V and 7 bases at J; junction bases unmatched: 11. Per germline, CDR1 GTSNPN and CDR2 SVGIG (reference sequence). The CDR3 length is 15 residues. For the CDR3, the DNA is TGTGCCTGGCTCGACGGACTAGCGGGAGCAGGGGAGCAGTACTTC. It encodes CAWLDGLAGAGEQYF.

This chain links TRBV5-1 with TRBJ2-2; the D gene is possibly TRBD2 (5 bases). V was shortened by 6 bases and J by 2 bases, with 14 bases between the two germline ends. CDR3 size: 15 residues. In germline, CDR1 is SGHRS, CDR2 YFSETQ. This CDR3 is CASTTGDLNTGELFF. The CDR3 bases are TGCGCCAGCACCACCGGGGATTTAAACACCGGGGAGCTGTTTTTT.

The chain is built from TRBV9 and TRBJ2-1; D possibly matches TRBD1 or TRBD2 (5 bases each). CDR1 and CDR2 from the germline V gene are SGDLS and YYNGEE. V lost 3 bases to trimming and J lost 11 bases, with 18 bases between them. There are 14 residues in the CDR3. CDR3 in DNA: TGTGCCAGCAGCGCAACCCCCGGGACCAGGAAGCAGTTCTTC. Its translation: CASSATPGTRKQFF.

The J gene is TRBJ2-1, the V gene TRBV6-1; D not resolved. This CDR3 has 15 amino acids. V was shortened by 6 bases and J by 7 bases, with 19 bases between the two germline ends. Germline V gene lookup returns CDR1 MNHNS and CDR2 SASEGT. CDR3 in amino acids: CASSTRWGLGNEQFF. The CDR3 DNA reads as TGTGCCAGCAGCACCAGGTGGGGATTGGGGAATGAGCAGTTCTTC.

This chain joins TRBV28 and TRBJ1-2, with a weak D call TRBD1 (5 bases). This CDR3 has 14 amino acids. Germline V CDR1 and CDR2: MDHEN, SYDVKM. V dropped 9 bases and J dropped 8 bases, with 22 bases sitting between them. DNA for the CDR3: TGTGCCAGTAACCTGGGGGGAGGGTATCCCGGCTACACCTTC. It codes for CASNLGGGYPGYTF.

The chain has TRBV5-1 and TRBJ2-7; D gene unclear. The CDR3 extends over 13 amino acids. Trimming stripped 4 bases from V and 2 bases from J, with 10 bases between. Germline CDR1 is SGHRS and CDR2 is YFSETQ. CDR3 bases: TGCGCCAGCAGCACTGACAATACCTACGAGCAGTACTTC. This gives the protein CASSTDNTYEQYF.

This clone has a single count. The genes are TRBV4-1 and TRBJ1-5; a possible D gene is TRBD1 (5 bases). The CDR3 is 14 residues long. CDR1 is MGHRA and CDR2 is YSYEKL in the germline V gene. Trimming shortened V by 3 bases and J by 6 bases, and 12 bases separated the two germline ends. The CDR3 DNA is TGCGCCAGCAGCCATGCCGGACAAGGTCAGCCCCAGCATTTT. Translation gives CASSHAGQGQPQHF.

This clone was counted a single time. The chain is built from TRBV28 and TRBJ1-1, with 7 bases that match TRBD1. The CDR3 length is 15 residues. Germline assignment: CDR1 MDHEN and CDR2 SYDVKM. J lost 3 bases, V lost 5 bases, and 9 bases had no gene match. The CDR3: CASSPHRGPHTEAFF. DNA of the CDR3: TGTGCCAGCAGTCCCCACAGGGGACCCCACACTGAAGCTTTCTTT.

This clone was seen once. The V call is TRBV28, the J call TRBJ2-7; 7 bases fit TRBD1. The germline CDR1 and CDR2 sequences are MDHEN and SYDVKM. The V segment lost 5 bases and the J segment 1 base; nucleotides outside the gene matches: 20. The CDR3 is 19 residues long. The CDR3 is CASSLLRQGRLLGSYEQYF. CDR3 sequence (DNA): TGTGCCAGCAGTCTCCTCAGACAGGGAAGACTCCTAGGGTCCTACGAGCAGTACTTC.

This rearrangement joins TRBV4-1 to TRBJ1-5, with D unclear. The germline V and J ends were trimmed by 2 bases and 1 base, with 9 bases remaining between them. The CDR3 runs to 15 residues. Germline V gene lookup returns CDR1 MGHRA and CDR2 YSYEKL. The CDR3 here is CASSQYGRSNQPQHF. The CDR3, as DNA: TGCGCCAGCAGCCAATACGGGAGAAGCAATCAGCCCCAGCATTTT.

The chain employs TRBV5-1 and TRBJ2-1; TRBD2 matches at 9 bases. Germline V CDR1 and CDR2: SGHRS, YFSETQ. V shed 6 bases, J shed 11 bases, and the junction held 12 bases outside the gene matches. CDR3 length equals 14 residues. The CDR3 sequence: CASTVSAGLAQQFF. CDR3 DNA: TGCGCCAGCACCGTGTCGGCGGGACTAGCCCAGCAGTTCTTC.

With regard to this clone: Mismatch with germline at one junction end may stem from a read error. The genes are TRBV7-7 and TRBJ2-1, with D perhaps being TRBD1 or TRBD2 (5 bases each). Germline assignment: CDR1 SSHAT and CDR2 FNYEAQ (reference sequence). The CDR3 spans 16 residues. DNA for the CDR3: TGTGCTAGCAGCTTGCTACCGGAGTACTCAGGGACTGAGCAGTTCTTC. Translating gives CASSLLPEYSGTEQFF.

This chain uses TRBV7-9 with TRBJ2-1, with 13 bases matching TRBD2. CDR3 length equals 18 residues. Germline V lookup: CDR1 SEHNR, CDR2 FQNEAQ (reference sequence). The ends lost 1 base at V and 6 bases at J; junction bases unmatched: 9. The CDR3 DNA sequence: TGTGCCAGCAGCTTAGTCGGCAGAGGACTAGCGGGAGCCAATGAGCAGTTCTTC. Translation: CASSLVGRGLAGANEQFF.

The chain has TRBV5-6 and TRBJ2-3; D is tentatively TRBD1 or TRBD2 (5 bases each). Trimming stripped 3 bases from V and 7 bases from J, with 21 bases between. This CDR3 has 16 amino acids. Per the germline V gene, CDR1 is SGHDT and CDR2 is YYEEEE. As DNA, the CDR3 is TGTGCCAGCAGCTGGCCCGGGACCGGCAGTGTATATACGCAGTATTTT. Translation: CASSWPGTGSVYTQYF. Looking up the rest from reference TRBV5-6 and TRBJ2-3 gives the full variable domain: DAGVTQSPTHLIKTRGQQVTLRCSPKSGHDTVSWYQQALGQGPQFIFQYYEEEERQRGNFPDRFSGHQFPNYSSELNVNALLLGDSALYLCASSWPGTGSVYTQYFGPGTRLTVL.

The V gene is TRBV28, the J gene TRBJ2-7, with D possibly being TRBD1 or TRBD2 (5 bases each). Germline lookup yields CDR1 MDHEN and CDR2 SYDVKM. The CDR3 loop spans 16 amino acids. V dropped 1 base and J dropped 0 bases, with 13 bases sitting between them. The DNA of the CDR3 is TGTGCCAGCAGTTTATCAGGGACCGTCAGCTCCTACGAGCAGTACTTC. This gives the protein CASSLSGTVSSYEQYF.

The chain couples TRBV9 to TRBJ1-5; possibly TRBD1 for D (5 bases). The CDR3 contains 15 residues. The V gene's germline CDR1 is SGDLS and CDR2 YYNGEE. Trimming removed 4 bases from V and 0 bases from J, with 11 bases in between. The CDR3 reads CASSPRGYSNQPQHF. CDR3 in DNA: TGTGCCAGCAGCCCCCGGGGGTATAGCAATCAGCCCCAGCATTTT.

This clone was seen only once. The chain uses TRBV6-1 and TRBJ1-2, with D uncertain. CDR1 is MNHNS and CDR2 is SASEGT in the germline V gene. Trimming took off 7 bases at V and 5 bases at J, with 8 bases between the two ends. This CDR3 region has 11 residues. In DNA, the CDR3 is TGTGCCAGCATCGGGGATTATGGCTACACCTTC. This sequence encodes CASIGDYGYTF.

This chain uses TRBV7-9 with TRBJ2-3; D not certain. There are 12 residues in the CDR3. Trimming removed 2 bases from V and 4 bases from J, with 4 bases in between. Germline-derived CDR1 and CDR2 are SEHNR and FQNEAQ (reference sequence). The CDR3 spells CASSLSPDTQYF. As DNA, the CDR3 is TGTGCCAGCAGCTTAAGTCCAGATACGCAGTATTTT.

DNA of the CDR3: TGTGCCAGTGCCTTGGCGGGGGATGTTTACGAGCAGTACTTC. Encoded protein: CASALAGDVYEQYF. The chain recombines TRBV28 with TRBJ2-7; 7 bases line up with TRBD2. The germline V gene has CDR1 MDHEN and CDR2 SYDVKM. J gave up 4 bases and V 9 bases, and 12 bases lay outside the gene matches. This CDR3 contains 14 residues.

The V gene is TRBV7-9, the J gene TRBJ1-2; D is ambiguous. This CDR3 region has 11 residues. The V and J ends lost 5 bases and 13 bases respectively, with 14 bases between them. Germline V gene data show CDR1 as SEHNR and CDR2 as FQNEAQ (reference sequence). The chain's CDR3 is CASSPGVVFTF. The CDR3 coding sequence is TGTGCCAGCAGCCCGGGAGTTGTTTTCACCTTC. The variable domain in full, with the rest retrieved from reference TRBV7-9 and TRBJ1-2, is DTGVSQNPRHKITKRGQNVTFRCDPISEHNRLYWYRQTLGQGPEFLTYFQNEAQLEKSRLLSDRFSAERPKGSFSTLEIQRTEQGDSAMYLCASSPGVVFTFGSGTRLTVV.

The J gene is TRBJ2-2, the V gene TRBV28, with 8 bases lining up with TRBD1. Trimming cost V 11 bases and J 5 bases; bases outside gene matches: 4. Germline CDR1 and CDR2: MDHEN and SYDVKM. The CDR3 has 12 amino acids. The CDR3 bases are TGTGCCGGACAGGGAAGAACCGGGGAGCTGTTTTTT. Protein: CAGQGRTGELFF.

J is TRBJ2-3 and V is TRBV7-6; 9 positions match TRBD2. CDR1 is SGHVS and CDR2 is FNYEAQ in the germline V gene. The V gene end was trimmed by 7 bases and the J gene end by 2 bases; junction bases not matched to a gene: 13. The CDR3 loop spans 17 amino acids. CDR3 DNA: TGTGCCAGCACCAGAAGCGGGCTAGCGGGACTCACAGATACGCAGTATTTT. It translates to CASTRSGLAGLTDTQYF.

V gene TRBV5-1 combines with J gene TRBJ2-7; TRBD1 agrees at 8 bases. V lost 2 bases and J lost 4; bases outside the gene matches: 8. CDR3 length: 15 amino acids. Germline values: CDR1 SGHRS, CDR2 YFSETQ. CDR3 nucleotides: TGCGCCAGCAGCTTCTCCGGGACAGGAGGATACGAGCAGTACTTC. This codes for CASSFSGTGGYEQYF.

The CDR3 DNA reads TGCAGCGTCGGCGCGGGCACAGATACGCAGTATTTT. Its translation is CSVGAGTDTQYF. This chain joins TRBV29-1 and TRBJ2-3; D call uncertain. Germline CDR1 is SQVTM and CDR2 is ANQGSEA. The CDR3 is 12 amino acids. The V end lost 6 bases, the J end lost 1 base, and 8 bases lay between the germline ends.

The rearrangement links TRBV5-4 to TRBJ2-7, with 12 bases that match TRBD2. The germline CDR1 and CDR2 sequences are SGHNT and YYREEE (reference sequence). V gave up 6 bases and J gave up 6 bases; unmatched junction bases: 7. This CDR3 region has 14 residues. CDR3 DNA sequence: TGTGCCAGCACCAACGGACTAGCGGGACGCGAGCAGTACTTC. This sequence encodes CASTNGLAGREQYF.